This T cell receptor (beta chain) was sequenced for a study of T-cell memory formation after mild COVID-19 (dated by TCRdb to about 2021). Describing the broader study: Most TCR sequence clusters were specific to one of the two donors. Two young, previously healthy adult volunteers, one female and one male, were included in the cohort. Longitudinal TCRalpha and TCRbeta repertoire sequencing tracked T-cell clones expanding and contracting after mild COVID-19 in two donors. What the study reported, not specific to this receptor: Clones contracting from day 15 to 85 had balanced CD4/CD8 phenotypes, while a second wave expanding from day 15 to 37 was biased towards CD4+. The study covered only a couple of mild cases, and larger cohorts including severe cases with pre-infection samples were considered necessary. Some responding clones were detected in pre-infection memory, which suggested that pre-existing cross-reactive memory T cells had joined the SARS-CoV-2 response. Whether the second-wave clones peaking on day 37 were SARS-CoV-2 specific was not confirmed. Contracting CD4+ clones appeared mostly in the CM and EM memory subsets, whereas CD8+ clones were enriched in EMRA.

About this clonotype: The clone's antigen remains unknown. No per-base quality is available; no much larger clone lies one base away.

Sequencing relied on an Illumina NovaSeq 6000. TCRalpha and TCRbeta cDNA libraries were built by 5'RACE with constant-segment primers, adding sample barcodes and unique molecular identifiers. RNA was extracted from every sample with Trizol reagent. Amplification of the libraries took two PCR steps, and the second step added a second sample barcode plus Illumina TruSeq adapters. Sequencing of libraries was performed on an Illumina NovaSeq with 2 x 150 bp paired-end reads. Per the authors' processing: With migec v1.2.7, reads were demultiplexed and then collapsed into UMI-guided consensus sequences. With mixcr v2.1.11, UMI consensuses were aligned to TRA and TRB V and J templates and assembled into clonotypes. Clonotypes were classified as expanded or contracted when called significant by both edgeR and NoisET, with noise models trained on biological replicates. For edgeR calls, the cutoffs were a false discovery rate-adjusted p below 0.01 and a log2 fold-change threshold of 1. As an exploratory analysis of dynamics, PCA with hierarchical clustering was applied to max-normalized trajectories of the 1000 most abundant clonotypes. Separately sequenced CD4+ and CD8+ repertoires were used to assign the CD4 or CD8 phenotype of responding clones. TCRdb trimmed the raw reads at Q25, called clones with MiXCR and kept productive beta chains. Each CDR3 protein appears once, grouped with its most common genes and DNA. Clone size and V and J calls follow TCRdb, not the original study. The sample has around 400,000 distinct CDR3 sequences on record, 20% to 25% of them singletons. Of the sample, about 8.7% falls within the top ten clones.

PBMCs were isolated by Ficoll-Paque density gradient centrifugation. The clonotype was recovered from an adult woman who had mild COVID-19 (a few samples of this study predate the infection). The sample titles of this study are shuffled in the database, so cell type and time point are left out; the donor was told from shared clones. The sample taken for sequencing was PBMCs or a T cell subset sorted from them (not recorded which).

The CDR3 corresponds to CASSLQGSSYEQYF. The sequence in DNA is TGTGCCAGCAGCTTACAGGGGAGCTCCTACGAGCAGTACTTC. The V and J genes are TRBV7-6 and TRBJ2-7; TRBD1 is perhaps the D gene, given 6 matching bases. The CDR3 holds 14 amino acids from the cysteine to the phenylalanine. Left in the record is the CDR3 DNA by itself, 42 bases read in frame from the first base. V and J lose 2 bases and 0 bases, and a span of 8 bases separates them. For CDR1 and CDR2, the germline V gene lists SGHVS and FNYEAQ.